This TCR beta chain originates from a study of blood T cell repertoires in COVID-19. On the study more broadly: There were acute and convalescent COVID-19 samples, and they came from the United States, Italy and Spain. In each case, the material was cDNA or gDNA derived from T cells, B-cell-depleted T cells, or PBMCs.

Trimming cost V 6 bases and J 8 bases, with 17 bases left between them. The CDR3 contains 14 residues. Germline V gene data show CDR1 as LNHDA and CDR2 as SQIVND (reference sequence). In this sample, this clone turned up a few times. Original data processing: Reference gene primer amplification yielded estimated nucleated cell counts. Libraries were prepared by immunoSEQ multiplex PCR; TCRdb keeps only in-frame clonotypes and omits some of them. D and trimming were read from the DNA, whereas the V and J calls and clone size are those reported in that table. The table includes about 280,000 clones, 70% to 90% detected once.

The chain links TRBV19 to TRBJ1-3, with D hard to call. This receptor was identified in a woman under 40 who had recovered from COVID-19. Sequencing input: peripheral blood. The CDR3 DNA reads TGTGCCAGTAGCGATCCTGCAGTCCGGGACACCATATATTTT. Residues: CASSDPAVRDTIYF.